This T cell receptor (beta chain) emerged from a study of shared clonotypes between healthy human individuals. Original methodology: Owing to the provision of junction-only sequences devoid of quality scores by immunoSEQ, filtering differed. Assay: immunoSEQ multiplex PCR; the TCRdb copy retains only in-frame clones and omits some. V, J and clone size reflect that table, while D and trimming were determined from the DNA. The sample lists hundreds of thousands of clones, around 87% occurring once. The V gene lost 6 bases and the J gene lost 3 bases, with 9 bases spanning the gap. Germline V gives CDR1 SNHLY, CDR2 FYNNEI. The CDR3 is 13 amino acids. CD45RO+ cells went into CD8 memory alongside CCR7-negative CD45RA+ TemRA cells.

The sequenced sample consisted of memory CD8+ T cells sorted from blood. Stated subset: CD45RO+ cells pooled with CCR7-negative TemRA cells. The sequence derives from a man aged 18 to 29 in good health. The genes are TRBV2 and TRBJ2-1, with unresolved D. The CDR3 nucleotides are TGTGCCAGCAGCTATACCAACTACAATGAGCAGTTCTTC. Translation gives CASSYTNYNEQFF.